A selection of T cell receptor beta chains follows, all from one sample in a study of long-term antiretroviral therapy in people with HIV. TCRdb's copy holds only in-frame clones and misses some; the assay was immunoSEQ multiplex PCR. Of 33,000 or so clones listed, roughly four fifths are singletons. The starting material was unsorted PBMCs, obtained 0.3 years after starting antiretroviral therapy. Receptor source: a man aged 18-30 years with HIV. Both conserved end residues are part of each CDR3. A D gene is named only where the DNA matches it firmly. Not all rows give a size; the values are once, few, many and, for expanded clones, a class.

j_call: TRBJ1-3; v_call: TRBV15; clone_size: few; d_call: -; cdr3_aa: CAARKPSGNTIYF; cdr3_nt: TGTGCCGCCCGGAAACCCTCTGGAAACACCATATATTTT
j_call: TRBJ2-7; v_call: TRBV10-3; clone_size: -; d_call: -; cdr3_aa: CAISEKRYEQYF; cdr3_nt: TGTGCCATCAGTGAAAAGCGGTACGAGCAGTACTTC
j_call: TRBJ1-2; v_call: TRBV19; clone_size: -; d_call: -; cdr3_aa: CASSPSGGAAGGGYTF; cdr3_nt: TGTGCCAGTAGTCCCTCCGGGGGAGCAGCTGGAGGTGGCTACACCTTC
j_call: TRBJ1-2; v_call: TRBV2; clone_size: few; d_call: -; cdr3_aa: CASSEASTGTANYGYTF; cdr3_nt: TGTGCCAGCAGTGAAGCCTCGACAGGAACTGCAAACTATGGCTACACCTTC
j_call: TRBJ2-7; v_call: TRBV10-1; clone_size: -; d_call: -; cdr3_aa: CASSERVQGHEQYF; cdr3_nt: TGCGCCAGCAGTGAGCGGGTACAGGGCCACGAGCAGTACTTC
j_call: TRBJ2-6; v_call: TRBV6-5; clone_size: -; d_call: -; cdr3_aa: CASSYSRTSGANVLTF; cdr3_nt: TGTGCCAGCAGTTACTCAAGAACCTCTGGGGCCAACGTCCTGACTTTC
j_call: TRBJ2-3; v_call: TRBV6-4; clone_size: -; d_call: -; cdr3_aa: CASSDAGDTDTQYF; cdr3_nt: TGTGCCAGCAGTGACGCAGGGGACACAGATACGCAGTATTTT
j_call: TRBJ1-1; v_call: TRBV4-1; clone_size: -; d_call: -; cdr3_aa: CASSQTTAEAFF; cdr3_nt: TGCGCCAGCAGCCAAACGACAGCAGAAGCTTTCTTT
j_call: TRBJ2-7; v_call: TRBV7-2; clone_size: -; d_call: TRBD1; cdr3_aa: CASSAITPGQGAGEQYF; cdr3_nt: TGTGCCAGCAGCGCTATCACCCCGGGACAGGGGGCGGGCGAGCAGTACTTC
j_call: TRBJ2-1; v_call: TRBV28; clone_size: -; d_call: -; cdr3_aa: CASTPRRRLADEQFF; cdr3_nt: TGTGCCAGCACCCCCCGCCGGCGTCTAGCCGATGAGCAGTTCTTC
j_call: TRBJ2-1; v_call: TRBV4-1; clone_size: -; d_call: -; cdr3_aa: CASSQVEGFSKGDNEQFF; cdr3_nt: TGCGCCAGCAGCCAAGTTGAAGGATTTTCGAAGGGGGACAATGAGCAGTTCTTC
j_call: TRBJ2-7; v_call: TRBV7-2; clone_size: -; d_call: TRBD2; cdr3_aa: CASSLGLAGALYEQYF; cdr3_nt: TGTGCCAGCAGCTTGGGACTAGCGGGAGCGTTGTACGAGCAGTACTTC
j_call: TRBJ2-1; v_call: TRBV7-3; clone_size: -; d_call: TRBD2; cdr3_aa: CASSLTGRSTYNEQFF; cdr3_nt: TGTGCCAGCAGCTTAACCGGGAGGTCGACCTACAATGAGCAGTTCTTC
j_call: TRBJ1-2; v_call: TRBV11-2; clone_size: -; d_call: TRBD1; cdr3_aa: CASSLDGTRGPYTF; cdr3_nt: TGTGCCAGCAGCTTAGATGGAACGAGGGGGCCCTACACCTTC
j_call: TRBJ2-5; v_call: TRBV19; clone_size: -; d_call: -; cdr3_aa: CASSIGNRVALETQYF; cdr3_nt: TGTGCCAGTAGTATTGGAAACAGGGTCGCCTTAGAGACCCAGTACTTC
j_call: TRBJ2-1; v_call: TRBV9; clone_size: -; d_call: TRBD2; cdr3_aa: CASSLEGLDQGEQFF; cdr3_nt: TGTGCCAGCAGCTTAGAGGGACTAGACCAGGGGGAGCAGTTCTTC
j_call: TRBJ2-7; v_call: TRBV30; clone_size: -; d_call: -; cdr3_aa: CAWSPTGDFSYEQYF; cdr3_nt: TGTGCCTGGAGTCCTACCGGTGACTTTTCCTACGAGCAGTACTTC
j_call: TRBJ2-5; v_call: TRBV28; clone_size: -; d_call: TRBD1; cdr3_aa: CASSSPRQGGETQYF; cdr3_nt: TGTGCCAGCAGTTCCCCGAGACAGGGGGGGGAGACCCAGTACTTC
j_call: TRBJ2-1; v_call: TRBV5-1; clone_size: -; d_call: TRBD2; cdr3_aa: CASSPRTSGGVEQFF; cdr3_nt: TGCGCCAGCAGCCCCCGGACTAGCGGGGGTGTAGAGCAGTTCTTC
j_call: TRBJ1-3; v_call: TRBV7-2; clone_size: few; d_call: -; cdr3_aa: CASAARVRDTIYF; cdr3_nt: TGTGCCAGCGCGGCCAGGGTTAGGGACACCATATATTTT
j_call: TRBJ1-5; v_call: TRBV4-1; clone_size: -; d_call: -; cdr3_aa: CASSYDRYSNQPQHF; cdr3_nt: TGCGCCAGCAGCTACGACAGATATAGCAATCAGCCCCAGCATTTT
j_call: TRBJ1-1; v_call: TRBV7-9; clone_size: -; d_call: -; cdr3_aa: CASSSMGGTEAFF; cdr3_nt: TGTGCCAGCAGCTCCATGGGGGGCACTGAAGCTTTCTTT
j_call: TRBJ2-6; v_call: TRBV18; clone_size: -; d_call: -; cdr3_aa: CASSPSISPGANVLTF; cdr3_nt: TGTGCCAGCTCACCCTCTATCAGCCCTGGGGCCAACGTCCTGACTTTC
j_call: TRBJ2-7; v_call: TRBV9; clone_size: -; d_call: -; cdr3_aa: CASSVDEPYEQYF; cdr3_nt: TGTGCCAGCAGCGTAGACGAGCCATACGAGCAGTACTTC
j_call: TRBJ1-3; v_call: TRBV4-3; clone_size: -; d_call: TRBD1; cdr3_aa: CASSQGTGGNTIYF; cdr3_nt: TGCGCCAGCAGCCAAGGGACAGGCGGAAACACCATATATTTT
j_call: TRBJ1-3; v_call: TRBV6-1; clone_size: -; d_call: -; cdr3_aa: CATAFSGNTIYF; cdr3_nt: TGCGCGACAGCCTTCTCTGGAAACACCATATATTTT
j_call: TRBJ2-3; v_call: TRBV7-8; clone_size: -; d_call: -; cdr3_aa: CASSLTRGRRTDTQYF; cdr3_nt: TGTGCCAGCAGCTTAACCAGGGGCCGGAGGACAGATACGCAGTATTTT
j_call: TRBJ2-7; v_call: TRBV19; clone_size: few; d_call: -; cdr3_aa: CASTENPGSYEQYF; cdr3_nt: TGTGCCAGTACCGAAAACCCGGGGTCGTACGAGCAGTACTTC